This note documents a single TCR beta chain sequence. The record originates from a study of T cell changes during pregnancy in multiple sclerosis. This table comes from immunoSEQ multiplex PCR, and its TCRdb copy is limited to in-frame clones, with some not included. Here the sample spans around 34,000 clones, roughly 90% being singletons. The CDR3 sequence is 13 residues long. The V gene end was trimmed by 6 bases and the J gene end by 7 bases; junction bases not matched to a gene: 6. Germline V CDR1 and CDR2: LNHDA, SQIVND (reference sequence). This TCR was sampled from a female donor with multiple sclerosis, enrolled in a pregnancy study. This rearrangement joins TRBV19 to TRBJ2-1, with 7 bases aligning to TRBD1. The sequences come from CD8+ T cells from peripheral blood mononuclear cells, collected after pregnancy. The CDR3 reads CASSLQGWNEQFF. CDR3 nucleotides: TGTGCCAGTAGCCTACAGGGGTGGAATGAGCAGTTCTTC.